This T cell receptor (beta chain) came from a study of blood T cell repertoires in COVID-19. Donors in Cohort 3 who had recovered were those with two negative PCRs, healthcare professional clearance, or resolution of their symptoms. The V gene end was trimmed by 0 bases and the J gene end by 4 bases; junction bases not matched to a gene: 14. Germline V gene lookup returns CDR1 LNHNV and CDR2 YYDKDF (reference sequence). There are 18 residues in the CDR3. Measured with immunoSEQ multiplex PCR; TCRdb has only the in-frame clones, and not every one. The table includes fewer than 350,000 clones, around 85% detected once.

Sequences were obtained from PBMCs or T cells enriched from blood (not recorded which). This sequence was found in a woman aged 45 to 65 who had recovered from COVID-19. V is TRBV15 and J is TRBJ1-2, with TRBD1 matching 7 bases. CDR3 nucleotides: TGTGCCACCAGCAGAGATCTGTCAGGACAGGATAAAGTCTATGGCTACACCTTC. Protein product: CATSRDLSGQDKVYGYTF.